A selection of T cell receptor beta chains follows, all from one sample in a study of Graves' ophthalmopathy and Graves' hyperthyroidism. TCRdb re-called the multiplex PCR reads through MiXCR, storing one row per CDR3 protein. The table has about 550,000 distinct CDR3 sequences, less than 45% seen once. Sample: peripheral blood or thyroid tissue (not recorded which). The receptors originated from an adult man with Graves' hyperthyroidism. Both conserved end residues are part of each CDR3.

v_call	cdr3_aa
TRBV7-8	CASSLYRGGNQPQHF
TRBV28	CASSPQHGGTGELFF
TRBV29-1	CSVTGGFEAFF
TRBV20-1	CSAWVQGDSGNTIYF
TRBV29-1	CSVEGGQGSMGNEQFF
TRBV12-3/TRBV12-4	CASSRGGGTGTYEQYF
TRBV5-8	CASSLWTGPNRSSNQPQHF
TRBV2	CASLPTEGSYEQYF
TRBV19	CASSPLDYTEQFF
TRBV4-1	CASSLQGGGTYNEQYF
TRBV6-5	CASSHTDRTYEQYF
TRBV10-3	CAISGTGKETQYF
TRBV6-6	CASSYSAGYEHF
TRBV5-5	CASSLPGQGKTYEQYF
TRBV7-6	CASSLVGEAQYF
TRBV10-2	CASSESGENSPLHF
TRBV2	CAGTDRGDYEQYF
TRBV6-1	CASSDLPMTGGGGYTF
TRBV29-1	CSVERDRDYGYTF
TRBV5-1	CASSFSGSGEQYF
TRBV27	CASSPLGTSGGPIEQYF
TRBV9	CASSEGGTGGEKLFF
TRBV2	CASSGYIQGSTTEAFF
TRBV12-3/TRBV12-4	CASSLSRVSGYTF
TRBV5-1	CASSLVPGLAGANEQFF
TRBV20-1	CSARAVDTEAFF
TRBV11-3	CASSLSGFGEQYF
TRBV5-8	CASSQKQGAVGYTF
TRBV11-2	CASSLGRIDSPLHF
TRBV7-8	CASSSTFSPNEKLFF
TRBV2	CASSVLTGLQPQHF
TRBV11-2	CASSLTSYSNQPQHF
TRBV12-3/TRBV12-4	CASSIFSRTGELFF
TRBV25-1	CASSRRGEDTEAFF
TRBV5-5	CASSLRLPTGRLAGVEQYF
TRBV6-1	CASMAVSNQPQHF
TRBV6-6	CASKLTVTGAQHF
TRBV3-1	CASRPLGIRDQETQYF
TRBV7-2	CASSPFGEQYF
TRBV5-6	CASSYLTENTEAFF
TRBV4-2	CASSQEDWETQYF
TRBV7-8	CASSGGRLGYTF
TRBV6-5	CASIPPADRFNTEAFF
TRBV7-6	CASSLGGGAGYNEQFF
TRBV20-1	CSAPTGRGEQYF
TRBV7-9	CASSLIRRGSNQPQHF
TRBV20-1	CSAPRGGGQTSYEQYF
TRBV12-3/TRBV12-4	CASRNRGRSYEQYF
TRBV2	CASSDVPRYEQYF
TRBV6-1	CASSEFDSEAFF
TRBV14	CASSEGDIMNTEAFF
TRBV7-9	CASSMLIAGGLFF